The text below deals with one T cell receptor beta chain. The sample is drawn from a study of blood T cell repertoires in COVID-19. Here immunoSEQ multiplex PCR was the method, and the copy in TCRdb shows in-frame clones only, minus some. The table has about 330,000 clones, over 75% seen once. Unmatched junction bases numbered 9, after V lost 4 bases and J lost 9 bases. The germline CDR1 and CDR2 sequences are SEHNR and FQNEAQ (reference sequence). The CDR3 has 15 residues. The chain recombines TRBV7-9 with TRBJ1-6; 7 bases match TRBD1. The sequence derives from a woman between 45 and 65 years old with active or convalescent COVID-19. The sequenced material came from peripheral blood. The CDR3 loop reads CASSSGGRGVSPLHF. The CDR3 DNA reads TGTGCCAGCAGCTCCGGAGGCAGGGGGGTTTCACCCCTCCACTTT.